Sequencing of this T cell receptor (beta chain) was carried out in a study of human T cells and chemical hapten exposure. Study information: Slight volume differences across pooled libraries mainly accounted for varying per-sample TCR yields.

This clonotype came up a few times. The antigen is unknown. Time point indicated: healthy volunteer bleed at 2 weeks. Unfractionated whole blood was the source from which total RNA was extracted. Findings and limits, study-wide: TCRs above 1 in 1000 frequency stayed constant with DPC sensitization.

Individual cDNA molecules had unique molecular identifiers attached to them by the library. Via MiXCR, TCRdb re-called the RACE reads, giving one row per CDR3 protein. The data hold about 45,000 distinct CDR3 sequences, with about 4.5% observed a single time. The sequenced sample was whole blood. The clonotype comes from a female donor in good health. Some clones in this sample may be carry-over from other donors' samples.

In DNA form, the CDR3 reads TGTGCCAGCAGCTTTAGACGGGCCACTGAAGCTTTCTTT. Its translation is CASSFRRATEAFF. The rearrangement uses TRBV7-6 and TRBJ1-1; D not resolved. The CDR3 contains 13 residues. V was trimmed by 3 bases and J by 4 bases, leaving 9 bases between them. Germline CDR1 reads SGHVS; CDR2 reads FNYEAQ.